Following are 2 T cell receptor beta chains from one sample sequenced in a study of blood T cell repertoires in COVID-19. Clones were sequenced by immunoSEQ multiplex PCR, and TCRdb holds only the in-frame ones, with some missing. The profile shows about 230,000 clones, 80% to 90% of them singletons. Sequencing input: PBMCs or T cells enriched from blood (not recorded which). These receptors were taken from a young woman who had been exposed to COVID-19.

Concerning this clone itself: Additional DNA sequences in this sample encode the identical CDR3. The J gene is TRBJ1-2, the V gene TRBV5-6, with D uncertain. The CDR3 is 13 amino acids. Trimming took off 1 base at V and 0 bases at J, with 4 bases between the two ends. Germline V lookup: CDR1 SGHDT, CDR2 YYEEEE. The CDR3 DNA follows: TGTGCCAGCAGCTTGACTGCTAACTATGGCTACACCTTC. It encodes CASSLTANYGYTF.

The chain uses TRBV10-1 and TRBJ2-2; TRBD2 agrees at 7 bases. From germline, CDR1 is WNHNN and CDR2 SYGVQD (reference sequence). This CDR3 comprises 16 residues. Trimming took 3 bases from V and 0 from J; bases not matched to a gene: 4. CDR3 sequence (DNA): TGCGCCAGCAGTGATTGGGGGGGGTCGAACACCGGGGAGCTGTTTTTT. It is translated as CASSDWGGSNTGELFF.